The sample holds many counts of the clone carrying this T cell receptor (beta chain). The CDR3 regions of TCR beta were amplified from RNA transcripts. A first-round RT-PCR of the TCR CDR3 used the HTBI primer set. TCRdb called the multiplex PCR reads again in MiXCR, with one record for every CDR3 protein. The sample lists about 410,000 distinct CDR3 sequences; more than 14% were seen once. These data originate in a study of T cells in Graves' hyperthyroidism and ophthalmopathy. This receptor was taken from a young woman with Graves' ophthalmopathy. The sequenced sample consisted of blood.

CDR3 sequence: CASSQVSGGAVKNTQYF. CDR3 nucleotide sequence: TGTGCCAGCAGCCAAGTCTCCGGGGGGGCAGTAAAAAATACGCAGTATTTT. The chain is built from TRBV3-1 and TRBJ2-3; 8 nucleotides agree with TRBD2. The CDR3 sequence is 17 residues long. CDR1 and CDR2 from the germline V gene are LGHDT and YNNKEL (reference sequence). J was trimmed by 7 bases and V by 1 base; bases with no gene match: 13.